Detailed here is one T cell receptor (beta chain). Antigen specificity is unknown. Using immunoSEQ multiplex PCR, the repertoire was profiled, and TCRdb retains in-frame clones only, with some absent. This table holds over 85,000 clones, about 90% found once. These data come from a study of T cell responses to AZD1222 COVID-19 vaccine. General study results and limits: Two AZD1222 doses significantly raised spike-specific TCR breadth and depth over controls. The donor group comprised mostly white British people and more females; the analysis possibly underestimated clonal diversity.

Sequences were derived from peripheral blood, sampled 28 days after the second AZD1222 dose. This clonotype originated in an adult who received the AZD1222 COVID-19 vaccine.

CDR3 region: CASSTWGRVITF. Written as DNA, the CDR3 is TGTGCCAGCAGTACCTGGGGGCGAGTTATCACCTTC. The rearrangement joins TRBV27 to TRBJ1-2, with TRBD1 as a possible D gene (6 bases). V lost 5 bases to trimming and J lost 13 bases, with 17 bases between them. The CDR3 has 12 residues. The germline V gene has CDR1 MNHEY and CDR2 SMNVEV (reference sequence).